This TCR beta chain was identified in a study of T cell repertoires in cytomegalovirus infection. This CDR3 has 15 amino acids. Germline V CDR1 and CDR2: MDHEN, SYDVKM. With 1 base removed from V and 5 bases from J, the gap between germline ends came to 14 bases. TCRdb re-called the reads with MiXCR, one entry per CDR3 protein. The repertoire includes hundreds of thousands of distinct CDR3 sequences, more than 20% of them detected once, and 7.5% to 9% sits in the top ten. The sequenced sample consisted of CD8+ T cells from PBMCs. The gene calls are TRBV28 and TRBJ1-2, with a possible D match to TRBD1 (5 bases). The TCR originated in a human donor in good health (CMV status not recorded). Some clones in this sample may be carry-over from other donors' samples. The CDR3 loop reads CASSLYGTGRYGYTF. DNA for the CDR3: TGTGCCAGCAGTTTATATGGGACCGGGAGGTATGGCTACACCTTC.